The 29 T cell receptor beta chains in this list originate from one sample, sequenced in a study of glioma-infiltrating T cells after dendritic cell vaccination. TCRdb keeps only in-frame clones here, not all; method: immunoSEQ multiplex PCR. This sample has more than 100,000 clones, with 81% found just once. The sequencing here drew on blood, taken before dendritic cell vaccination. The receptors shown here come from a human donor with glioblastoma.

This clone was seen just once. The chain links TRBV25-1 to TRBJ1-1; perhaps TRBD1 as D (5 bases). CDR1 is MGHDK and CDR2 is SYGVNS in the germline V gene. The CDR3 has 12 residues. Trimming took 10 bases from V and 2 from J, leaving 11 bases between them. CDR3 bases: TGTGCCACGCGGGGGGTTAACACTGAAGCTTTCTTT. As protein: CATRGVNTEAFF.

The genes are TRBV19 and TRBJ2-3, with D maybe TRBD2 (6 bases). V was clipped by 1 base and J by 2 bases, with 7 bases between them. Germline V lookup: CDR1 LNHDA, CDR2 SQIVND (reference sequence). The CDR3 consists of 14 residues. The CDR3 is CASSIGGATDTQYF. The CDR3 nucleotides read TGTGCCAGTAGTATAGGCGGGGCCACAGATACGCAGTATTTT.

The genes are TRBV7-8 and TRBJ2-1; possible D gene TRBD1, 6 bases. V lost 7 bases and J 3 bases, leaving 10 bases between the germline ends. Germline loops: CDR1 SGHVS, CDR2 FQNEAQ. The CDR3 runs to 13 residues. CDR3 sequence: CASKGELYNEQFF. CDR3 sequence (DNA): TGTGCCAGCAAGGGGGAACTCTACAATGAGCAGTTCTTC.

This clone has more than one count but fewer than ten. The chain has TRBV11-2 and TRBJ1-3; TRBD1 aligns across 7 bases. Germline loops: CDR1 SGHAT, CDR2 FQNNGV. V shed 2 bases, J shed 0 bases, and the junction held 1 base outside the gene matches. The CDR3 covers 15 residues. The CDR3 region has the DNA TGTGCCAGCAGCTTATCAGGGGGCTCTGGAAACACCATATATTTT. It specifies CASSLSGGSGNTIYF.

The chain uses TRBV5-1 and TRBJ1-6; D ambiguous. Germline loops: CDR1 SGHRS, CDR2 YFSETQ. The V end was cut by 0 bases, the J end by 8 bases, with 9 bases between. CDR3 length: 14 amino acids. Here the CDR3 DNA reads TGCGCCAGCAGCTTGGCGTTAGATGATTCACCCCTCCACTTT. Its protein product is CASSLALDDSPLHF.

The genes are TRBV5-1 and TRBJ2-5; D remains unclear. The better agreement between TRBJ2-7 and the DNA end casts doubt on the J call. Germline CDR1 and CDR2: SGHRS and YFSETQ. The CDR3 contains 14 residues. CDR3 nucleotides: TGCGCCAGCAGCTTGGTCGGAATAGACTACGAGCAGTACTTC. Encoded protein: CASSLVGIDYEQYF.

This chain connects TRBV19 to TRBJ1-1; a weak D match, TRBD1 (5 bases). The germline V gene has CDR1 LNHDA and CDR2 SQIVND (reference sequence). The CDR3 is 12 residues long. The V and J ends lost 8 bases and 11 bases respectively, with 18 bases between them. The CDR3: CASGNSPGGAFF. The CDR3 DNA sequence: TGTGCCAGTGGAAACAGCCCGGGGGGGGCTTTCTTT.

This clone was detected a few times. The chain combines TRBV2 with TRBJ1-1; possible D gene TRBD1, 6 bases. The germline V gene encodes CDR1 SNHLY and CDR2 FYNNEI. The CDR3 contains 12 residues. V lost 5 bases and J lost 5, with 9 bases in between. This chain's CDR3 is CASSTTGTEAFF. The CDR3 DNA reads as TGTGCCAGCAGTACGACAGGAACTGAAGCTTTCTTT.

The J gene is TRBJ1-1, the V gene TRBV7-8; D unclear. This CDR3 contains 13 residues. The germline gives CDR1 SGHVS, CDR2 FQNEAQ. Trimming shortened V by 1 base and J by 4 bases, and 7 bases separated the two germline ends. The CDR3 sequence is CASSLVQATEAFF. The CDR3 DNA follows: TGTGCCAGCAGCTTAGTTCAGGCCACTGAAGCTTTCTTT.

The chain combines TRBV19 with TRBJ1-5; D possibly corresponds to TRBD1 (5 bases). CDR3 length equals 16 residues. V shed 3 bases and J shed 2 bases, with 14 bases lying between them. Germline values: CDR1 LNHDA, CDR2 SQIVND (reference sequence). The DNA for the CDR3 is TGTGCCAGTAGTATGCGGGGCGGGGATGGCAATCAGCCCCAGCATTTT. Translating gives CASSMRGGDGNQPQHF.

This clone was picked up a small number of times. This chain uses TRBV7-9 with TRBJ1-3; possibly TRBD1 for D (6 bases). This CDR3 has 14 amino acids. V was cut by 11 bases and J by 6 bases, with 20 bases left in between. The V gene's germline CDR1 is SEHNR and CDR2 FQNEAQ (reference sequence). The CDR3 bases are TGTGCCGCGGGGGCCAAGCGGTTGGAAAACACCATATATTTT. Its protein is CAAGAKRLENTIYF.

The genes are TRBV10-2 and TRBJ2-3; the D gene is possibly TRBD2 (5 bases). The CDR3 loop spans 14 amino acids. Germline CDR1 and CDR2: WSHSY and SAAADI. Trimming stripped 6 bases from V and 5 bases from J, with 15 bases between. Written as DNA, the CDR3 is TGCGCCAGCAGGGCACTAGGAAATGAAGATACGCAGTATTTT. Its translation: CASRALGNEDTQYF.

The rearrangement joins TRBV6-1 to TRBJ1-4; D not resolved. The CDR3 length is 14 residues. Germline CDR1 is MNHNS and CDR2 is SASEGT. The V and J ends lost 6 bases and 0 bases respectively, with 8 bases between them. The CDR3 DNA follows: TGTGCCAGCAGCTTCACGGCAACTAATGAAAAACTGTTTTTT. It specifies CASSFTATNEKLFF.

The chain joins TRBV10-1 to TRBJ1-1, with unresolved D. CDR3 length equals 13 residues. Trimming pared 1 base from V and 3 bases from J, leaving 6 bases between. Germline values: CDR1 WNHNN, CDR2 SYGVQD (reference sequence). CDR3 nucleotide sequence: TGCGCCAGCAGTGAGTACAGATACACTGAAGCTTTCTTT. Residues: CASSEYRYTEAFF.

The V gene is TRBV5-1, the J gene TRBJ2-7, with 7 bases lining up with TRBD2. With 5 bases clipped from V and 3 bases from J, the junction kept 17 bases outside the gene matches. The CDR3 is made up of 17 amino acids. The germline V gene has CDR1 SGHRS and CDR2 YFSETQ. CDR3 DNA sequence: TGCGCCAGCAGTCACCAAACCGAAACAGCGGGATTCTACGAGCAGTACTTC. Its translation: CASSHQTETAGFYEQYF.

This clone was found once. The V call is TRBV7-9, the J call TRBJ2-2; D gene uncertain. CDR1 SEHNR and CDR2 FQNEAQ come from the germline V gene (reference sequence). The CDR3 length is 15 residues. V was cut by 8 bases and J by 2 bases, with 15 bases left in between. The CDR3 region has the DNA TGTGCCAGCCCAATCTCCAGTCAAAACACCGGGGAGCTGTTTTTT. Its protein product is CASPISSQNTGELFF.

This clone has only one observation. The rearrangement links TRBV5-1 to TRBJ2-1, with a tentative D call TRBD1 (6 bases). The CDR3 runs to 14 residues. Germline V gene data show CDR1 as SGHRS and CDR2 as YFSETQ. V lost 4 bases and J lost 10, with 18 bases in between. CDR3 sequence reads: CASSPAAGEREQFF. The CDR3 coding sequence is TGCGCCAGCAGCCCTGCGGCAGGGGAGCGGGAGCAGTTCTTC.

J is TRBJ2-3 and V is TRBV25-1; 9 positions agree with TRBD2. With V trimmed by 2 bases and J by 3 bases, 6 bases remained unmatched. Germline-derived CDR1 and CDR2 are MGHDK and SYGVNS. The CDR3 is 16 amino acids. The CDR3 nucleotides read TGTGCCAGCAGTGAACAGCGGGGGGCTCAGACAGATACGCAGTATTTT. Residues: CASSEQRGAQTDTQYF.

This clone was seen a single time. The chain has TRBV4-1 and TRBJ1-4; 7 positions agree with TRBD1. The germline CDR1 and CDR2 sequences are MGHRA and YSYEKL. The CDR3 is 14 amino acids. V lost 5 bases to trimming and J lost 5 bases; unmatched junction nucleotides: 5. For the CDR3, the DNA is TGCGCCAGCAGCAACCGGGACAGCAATGAAAAACTGTTTTTT. The encoded protein is CASSNRDSNEKLFF.

The chain recombines TRBV7-2 with TRBJ2-7, with D possibly TRBD2 on 5 matching bases. The CDR3 contains 12 residues. The germline CDR1 and CDR2 sequences are SGHTA and FQGNSA. Trimming left V 5 bases short and J 7 bases short, with 12 bases between. CDR3 nucleotides: TGTGCCAGCAGCAGGAATCCGGGGGAGCAGTACTTC. This translates into CASSRNPGEQYF.

As to this clone: The same CDR3 is also encoded by other DNA sequences in this sample. This CDR3 reads CASSQGLAGVSYEQYF. CDR3 sequence (DNA): TGTGCCAGCAGTCAAGGACTAGCGGGGGTCTCCTACGAGCAGTACTTC. The chain links TRBV6-1 to TRBJ2-7; 13 nucleotides line up with TRBD2. Germline V lookup: CDR1 MNHNS, CDR2 SASEGT. V dropped 5 bases and J dropped 0; count of bases not matched to a gene: 4. This CDR3 is 16 amino acids long.

The chain joins TRBV19 to TRBJ2-3; TRBD1 matches at 8 bases. The germline V gene encodes CDR1 LNHDA and CDR2 SQIVND (reference sequence). The junction had 6 bases not matched to a gene; V was cut back by 3 bases and J by 4 bases. The CDR3 sequence is 15 residues long. The CDR3 spells CASSIGRGQADTQYF. CDR3 DNA: TGTGCCAGTAGTATCGGCAGGGGGCAGGCAGATACGCAGTATTTT. The entire variable domain, with the rest obtained from reference TRBV19 and TRBJ2-3, is as follows: DGGITQSPKYLFRKEGQNVTLSCEQNLNHDAMYWYRQDPGQGLRLIYYSQIVNDFQKGDIAEGYSVSREKKESFPLTVTSAQKNPTAFYLCASSIGRGQADTQYFGPGTRLTVL.

The chain is built from TRBV4-1 and TRBJ2-7; perhaps TRBD2 as D (6 bases). This CDR3 contains 16 residues. CDR1 MGHRA and CDR2 YSYEKL come from the germline V gene. V shed 0 bases and J shed 0 bases, with 12 bases lying between them. The CDR3 DNA reads as TGCGCCAGCAGCCAAGATTATGGAGGGAGCTCCTACGAGCAGTACTTC. This codes for CASSQDYGGSSYEQYF.

The J gene is TRBJ1-4, the V gene TRBV15; maybe TRBD1 (5 bases). V dropped 0 bases and J dropped 0 bases, with 8 bases sitting between them. This CDR3 is built from 16 residues. Germline-derived CDR1 and CDR2 are LNHNV and YYDKDF (reference sequence). CDR3 nucleotides: TGTGCCACCAGCAGAGATTACAGGACAACTAATGAAAAACTGTTTTTT. Its protein is CATSRDYRTTNEKLFF.

The V call is TRBV4-2, the J call TRBJ2-1; TRBD2 matches 11 bases. V shed 0 bases, J shed 16 bases, and the junction held 8 bases outside the gene matches. The CDR3 consists of 14 residues. CDR1 is LGHNA, CDR2 YNFKEQ, per germline. CDR3 amino acids: CASSQDRASGGCFF. Written as DNA, the CDR3 is TGTGCCAGCAGCCAAGATAGGGCTAGCGGGGGGTGCTTCTTC.

The rearrangement links TRBV11-2 to TRBJ1-1; the D gene is possibly TRBD1 (6 bases). The CDR3 is 11 amino acids. Germline-derived CDR1 and CDR2 are SGHAT and FQNNGV. Trimming removed 8 bases at V and 6 bases at J, with 10 bases between. The CDR3 protein is CASRTGPEAFF. The CDR3 nucleotides are TGTGCCAGCCGCACAGGGCCTGAAGCTTTCTTT.

A note on this clone: The junction shows a germline mismatch at one end, possibly a read error. The chain couples TRBV18 to TRBJ1-1; 7 bases match TRBD1. Germline CDR1 is KGHSH and CDR2 is LQKENI. The CDR3 is 15 amino acids. CDR3 nucleotides: TGTGCCAGCCCACCGGCCGGGACAGCGAACACTGAAGCTTTCTTT. It specifies CASPPAGTANTEAFF.

V and J are TRBV19 and TRBJ1-6, with a weak D call TRBD1 (5 bases). The CDR3 runs to 17 residues. V was cut by 2 bases and J by 5 bases, with 16 bases left in between. Germline V gene lookup returns CDR1 LNHDA and CDR2 SQIVND (reference sequence). CDR3 in amino acids: CASSIRGTSGDNSPLHF. In DNA form, the CDR3 reads TGTGCCAGTAGTATACGGGGCACCAGCGGGGATAATTCACCCCTCCACTTT. The complete variable domain, with remaining parts taken from reference TRBV19 and TRBJ1-6, reads DGGITQSPKYLFRKEGQNVTLSCEQNLNHDAMYWYRQDPGQGLRLIYYSQIVNDFQKGDIAEGYSVSREKKESFPLTVTSAQKNPTAFYLCASSIRGTSGDNSPLHFGNGTRLTVT.

The chain carries TRBV18 and TRBJ2-1; 7 bases are a match to TRBD2. The length of the CDR3 is 15 residues. The junction had 12 bases not matched to a gene; V was cut back by 7 bases and J by 6 bases. Germline-derived CDR1 and CDR2 are KGHSH and LQKENI. The DNA of the CDR3 is TGTGCCAGCTGGGGGGGGGACTCTATGATCAATGAGCAGTTCTTC. It translates to CASWGGDSMINEQFF.